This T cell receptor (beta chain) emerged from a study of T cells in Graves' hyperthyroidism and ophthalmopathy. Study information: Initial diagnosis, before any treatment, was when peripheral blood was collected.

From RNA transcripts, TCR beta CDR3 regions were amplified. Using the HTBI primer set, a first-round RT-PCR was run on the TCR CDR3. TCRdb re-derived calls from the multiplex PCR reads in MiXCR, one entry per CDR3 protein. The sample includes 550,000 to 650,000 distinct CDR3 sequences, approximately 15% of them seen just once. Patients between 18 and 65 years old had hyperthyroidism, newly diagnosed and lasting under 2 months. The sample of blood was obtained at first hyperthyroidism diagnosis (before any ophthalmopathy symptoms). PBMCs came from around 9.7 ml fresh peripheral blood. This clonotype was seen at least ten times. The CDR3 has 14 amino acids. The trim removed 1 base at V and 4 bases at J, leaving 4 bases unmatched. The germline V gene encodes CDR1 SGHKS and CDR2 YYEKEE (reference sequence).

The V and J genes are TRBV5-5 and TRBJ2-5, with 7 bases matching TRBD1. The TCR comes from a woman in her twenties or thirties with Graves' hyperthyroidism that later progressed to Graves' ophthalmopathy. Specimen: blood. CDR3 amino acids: CASSLTGDSETQYF. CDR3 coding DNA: TGTGCCAGCAGCTTGACAGGGGATTCAGAGACCCAGTACTTC.